This T cell receptor (beta chain) came from a study of cytomegalovirus exposure and HLA in healthy donors. Note on this clone: No antigen is known for it.

It was with 60 Vbeta and 13 Jbeta primers that the PCR ran. Per the original methods: In a later analysis, the count reached approximately 80 million unique TCR beta chains, with roughly 12 million shared. Here immunoSEQ multiplex PCR was the method, and the copy in TCRdb shows in-frame clones only, minus some. V, J and clone size were drawn from that table, and D and trimming were deduced from the DNA. Seen here are 150,000 to 200,000 clones, around 82% observed once, and the top ten hold more than 1.5%. Per germline, CDR1 SEHNR and CDR2 FQNEAQ (reference sequence). This CDR3 comprises 14 residues. Trimming took off 5 bases at V and 8 bases at J, with 16 bases between the two ends. Overall study results and limits: A few V segments could not be told apart, such as TRBV6-2 and TRBV6-3, and were left out.

The sequenced sample was PBMCs. This TCR came from a man between 18 and 29 years old in good health and CMV-seronegative. This chain joins TRBV7-9 and TRBJ2-1; a weak D match, TRBD2 (6 bases). The CDR3 sequence is CASSPSLSSDEQFF. The CDR3 DNA follows: TGTGCCAGCAGCCCCTCCCTGTCTAGCGATGAGCAGTTCTTC.